This TCR beta chain was sequenced during a study of control samples from healthy donors and cancer patients. The method was immunoSEQ multiplex PCR; TCRdb's version includes in-frame clones alone and lacks a portion of them. The sample yields about 120,000 clones, 90% to 95% seen once. This CDR3 region has 13 residues. Trimming cost V 3 bases and J 1 base, with 9 bases left between them. Germline V lookup: CDR1 DFQATT, CDR2 SNEGSKA (reference sequence). The origin of this receptor is a woman younger than 30 in good health. Sequencing input: blood. This chain links TRBV20-1 with TRBJ1-2, with D maybe TRBD1 (5 bases). The CDR3 reads CSASQRGNYGYTF. The CDR3 nucleotides are TGCAGTGCTAGTCAAAGGGGTAACTATGGCTACACCTTC.